The source of this TCR beta chain is a study of blood T cell repertoires in COVID-19 (dated by TCRdb to the early 2020s). Notes on the research overall: The collaborator samples originated in the United States, Italy and Spain and spanned the acute and convalescent phases of COVID-19. The material from the prospective study consisted of cDNA or gDNA derived from T cells, B-cell-depleted T cells, or PBMCs. The dataset comprised deeply sampled blood TCRbeta repertoires from subjects exposed to, actively infected with, or recovered from COVID-19. The repertoires were made available in a free public database intended to serve as a resource for research on the immune response to SARS-CoV-2. The samples were drawn from two sources: the first 160 participants of the ongoing ImmuneRACE study, and 950 to 1,500 subjects contributed by 6 global collaborators. Nearly every sample came with metadata listing a de-identified subject ID, COVID-19 status, age in years and sex. Where available, HLA class I and class II types were obtained from metadata supplied by the sample provider rather than from assay-based typing.

The collaborating institutions used their own protocols to collect whole blood in K2EDTA tubes. For TCRbeta analysis, collaborator samples were shipped as frozen whole blood, as isolated PBMCs, or as DNA extracted from either sample type. The CDR1 and CDR2 encoded by the germline V gene are SGHTA and FQGNSA. Trimming at the junction amounts to 1 base on V and 3 bases on J, and the germline ends lie 12 bases apart. The CDR3 spans 15 residues, from the cysteine through the phenylalanine. Only the CDR3 region is kept as DNA, spanning 45 bases read in frame from base 1. On this clone: The antigen it recognizes is unknown. There are no base qualities to consult, and no much larger clone falls within one base.

TCRbeta CDR3 regions were amplified from genomic DNA by means of the immunoSEQ Assay, a bias-controlled multiplex PCR. In the authors' own workflow: Within the assay, amplification of reference gene primers was used to estimate how many nucleated cells each sample contained. To quantify the absolute abundance of each unique TCRbeta CDR3 rearrangement, sequence reads were collapsed and filtered. Productive Simpson clonality was computed per sample as the square root of Simpson's diversity index over productive rearrangements. Here the immuneACCESS table is served through TCRdb, limited to in-frame sequences with V and J called. Missing clones are a known gap in these copies; in checked studies unresolved V genes cover under half, and the rest lacks a known reason. V and J calls and clone size follow that table, whereas D and trimming were derived from the DNA. Here the sample has some 110,000 clones; just under 85% occur a single time. The ten biggest clones cover less than 9% of the sample.

On the study overall, not on this receptor specifically: How much clinical and demographic metadata was included differed by source and by participant, and the metadata was provided uncurated.

Sequences were obtained from peripheral blood. The clonotype comes from a man in his 70s with active or convalescent COVID-19. The chain links TRBV7-2 with TRBJ1-1; no D gene call is confident. The CDR3 protein is CASSLVSVPDTEAFF. The DNA sequence is TGTGCCAGCAGCTTAGTCTCAGTCCCTGACACTGAAGCTTTCTTT.